The 3 T cell receptor beta chains below all came from one sample that was sequenced in a study of HIV-infected patients and healthy controls. The repertoire came from unfractionated whole blood and reflected all unsorted peripheral T cells. About 550 ng RNA was reverse transcribed with alpha and beta constant-region primers. Separate chain-specific third strand synthesis with multiplexing indices produced the alpha and beta libraries. One entry per CDR3 protein, called by TCRdb with MiXCR from the 5' RACE reads. The repertoire includes roughly 20,000 distinct CDR3 sequences, more than 10% of them detected once, and over 8.5% sits in the top ten. The sequenced sample consisted of blood. Receptors originate from an adult in good health.

A word on this clonotype: Its ends do not fully match the called genes, so a read error is possible. This chain links TRBV6-2 or TRBV6-3 with TRBJ2-5; unclear D gene. This CDR3 is 11 amino acids long. Germline V lookup: CDR1 MNHEY, CDR2 SVGEGT. The CDR3 DNA sequence: TGTGCCAGCAGTTACCACGAGACCCAGTACTTC. Translating it yields CASSYHETQYF.

Only one count was recorded for this clonotype. The chain has TRBV11-2 and TRBJ2-2, with 12 bases matching TRBD2. Germline loops: CDR1 SGHAT, CDR2 FQNNGV. With 8 bases clipped from V and 3 bases from J, the junction kept 10 bases outside the gene matches. The CDR3 consists of 17 residues. CDR3 region: CASRRLAGAPDTGELFF. Here the CDR3 DNA reads TGTGCCAGCCGAAGACTAGCGGGGGCGCCCGACACCGGGGAGCTGTTTTTT.

This clonotype came up many times. The rearrangement uses TRBV7-2 and TRBJ2-5; 7 bases align to TRBD1. J was trimmed by 5 bases and V by 4 bases; bases with no gene match: 10. The CDR3 spans 15 residues. The germline V gene has CDR1 SGHTA and CDR2 FQGNSA. The CDR3 region has the DNA TGTGCCAGCAGCTACCGCCCGGGACAGCGGGAGACCCAGTACTTC. This encodes CASSYRPGQRETQYF. Together with reference TRBV7-2 and TRBJ2-5, the CDR3 gives the full variable domain: GAGVSQSPSNKVTEKGKDVELRCDPISGHTALYWYRQSLGQGLEFLIYFQGNSAPDKSGLPSDRFSAERTGGSVSTLTIQRTQQEDSAVYLCASSYRPGQRETQYFGPGTRLLVL.